This T cell receptor (beta chain) derives from a study of blood T cell repertoires in COVID-19 (TCRdb year 2020). With respect to the entire study: The collaborator samples originated in the United States, Italy and Spain and spanned the acute and convalescent phases of COVID-19. The material from the prospective study consisted of cDNA or gDNA derived from T cells, B-cell-depleted T cells, or PBMCs. Deeply sampled blood TCRbeta repertoires from subjects exposed to, actively infected with, or recovered from COVID-19 were included in the dataset. The repertoires were released in a freely available public database intended as a resource for research on the immune response to SARS-CoV-2. The samples were drawn from the first 160 participants of the ongoing ImmuneRACE study and from 1,254 subjects provided by 6 global collaborators. A de-identified subject ID, COVID-19 status, age in years and sex were almost always included in the sample metadata. Where available, HLA class I and class II types were obtained from metadata supplied by the sample provider rather than from assay-based typing. Broader findings and caveats from the paper: How much clinical and demographic metadata was included differed by source and by participant, and the metadata was provided uncurated.

Each collaborating institution followed its own protocols to collect whole blood in K2EDTA tubes. For TCRbeta analysis, collaborators shipped samples in one of three forms: frozen whole blood, isolated PBMCs, or DNA extracted from either of those sample types. TCRbeta CDR3 regions were amplified from genomic DNA by means of the immunoSEQ Assay, a bias-controlled multiplex PCR. In the authors' own workflow: The number of nucleated cells in each sample was estimated from the amplification of reference gene primers within the assay. To quantify the absolute abundance of each unique TCRbeta CDR3 rearrangement, sequence reads were collapsed and filtered. For each sample, productive Simpson clonality was calculated as the square root of Simpson's diversity index over productive rearrangements. The immuneACCESS repertoire file appears here via TCRdb, limited to in-frame rearrangements. These files lack a portion of the clones; in checked studies, under half of the deficit traces to unresolved V genes, and the cause of the others is not known. The D gene and trimming were derived from the DNA, and the V and J assignments and clone size from that table. The sample yields fewer than 200,000 clones; 80% to 90% were counted once. Of the sample, about 9.7% is held by the ten largest clones.

In regard to this clone: Its antigen is unknown. Base qualities are not recorded, but no much larger clone differs from it by a single base.

The clonotype was recovered from a man aged 50-60 years with active or convalescent COVID-19. Sequences were obtained from peripheral blood.

The CDR3 region has the sequence CASSTRLAGGTYEQYF. The DNA sequence is given as TGTGCCAGCAGTACCAGACTAGCGGGAGGGACCTACGAGCAGTACTTC. The chain links TRBV27 with TRBJ2-7; 14 middle bases align to TRBD2. Counted from cysteine to phenylalanine, this CDR3 has 16 amino acids. Solely the CDR3 DNA is kept, with 48 bases framed from the first base. The germline V and J ends show losses of 5 bases and 2 bases respectively, and no gene match explains 5 bases of the junction. In the germline V gene (reference sequence), CDR1 corresponds to MNHEY and CDR2 to SMNVEV.